These T cell receptor beta chains were read from a single sample in a study of cytotoxic CD8 clonotypes in ibrutinib-treated CLL. Profiling relied on immunoSEQ multiplex PCR, and the TCRdb table lists in-frame clones only, not all of them. The sample consists of hundreds of thousands of clones, less than 75% of them appearing once. This specimen was PBMCs, taken after 24 months of ibrutinib treatment. These receptors all stem from a human donor with chronic lymphocytic leukemia. Both conserved end residues are trimmed from each CDR3. Each record gives: J gene, V gene, CDR3 protein.

j_gene: TRBJ1-1; v_gene: TRBV7-9; CDR3aa: ASSSRQSTEAF
j_gene: TRBJ1-5; v_gene: TRBV19; CDR3aa: ASSIGPRMGFSNQPQH
j_gene: TRBJ2-7; v_gene: TRBV19; CDR3aa: ASSIRGRNYEQY
j_gene: TRBJ2-3; v_gene: TRBV9; CDR3aa: ASSVNHGTGADTQY
j_gene: TRBJ2-1; v_gene: TRBV5-1; CDR3aa: ASSLSNWANNEQF
j_gene: TRBJ1-1; v_gene: TRBV29-1; CDR3aa: SVKSVSGPNTEAF
j_gene: TRBJ1-5; v_gene: TRBV30; CDR3aa: AWSVLGVGQPQH
j_gene: TRBJ1-5; v_gene: TRBV19; CDR3aa: ASSISSNQPQH
j_gene: TRBJ2-7; v_gene: TRBV6-5; CDR3aa: ASSYSRHGAYEQY
j_gene: TRBJ2-7; v_gene: TRBV30; CDR3aa: AWTRGQGLYEQY
j_gene: TRBJ2-7; v_gene: TRBV18; CDR3aa: ASSPAGGGSYEQY
j_gene: TRBJ2-5; v_gene: TRBV10-3; CDR3aa: AISVSPGGQETQY
j_gene: TRBJ1-1; v_gene: TRBV27; CDR3aa: ASSIDRERLNTEAF
j_gene: TRBJ2-1; v_gene: TRBV29-1; CDR3aa: SVKTLDYHNEQF
j_gene: TRBJ1-4; v_gene: TRBV7-2; CDR3aa: ASSLGQVNEKLF
j_gene: TRBJ1-2; v_gene: TRBV7-8; CDR3aa: ASSRGQGAFYGYT
j_gene: TRBJ2-7; v_gene: TRBV6-5; CDR3aa: ASSYSRRAYEQY
j_gene: TRBJ1-2; v_gene: TRBV28; CDR3aa: ASSAGQGHGYT
j_gene: TRBJ2-7; v_gene: TRBV14; CDR3aa: ASSQDTASEQY
j_gene: TRBJ1-1; v_gene: TRBV7-9; CDR3aa: ASSLPGGEAF
j_gene: TRBJ1-2; v_gene: TRBV5-1; CDR3aa: ASSLARQGPYGYT
j_gene: TRBJ2-7; v_gene: TRBV27; CDR3aa: ASSPPLAGKGRALL
j_gene: TRBJ1-5; v_gene: TRBV10-3; CDR3aa: AISEDGYQPQH
j_gene: TRBJ1-2; v_gene: TRBV28; CDR3aa: AAVGGEGYT
j_gene: TRBJ2-7; v_gene: TRBV5-1; CDR3aa: ASTRSGTQYEQY
j_gene: TRBJ2-7; v_gene: TRBV5-4; CDR3aa: ASSYRTGVNEQY
j_gene: TRBJ2-5; v_gene: TRBV27; CDR3aa: ASSSRVAPVQETQY
j_gene: TRBJ1-5; v_gene: TRBV6-1; CDR3aa: ASSAQGGNQPQH
j_gene: TRBJ1-5; v_gene: TRBV6-6; CDR3aa: ASRYTEGNQPQH
j_gene: TRBJ1-5; v_gene: TRBV15; CDR3aa: ATQGVRDQPQH
j_gene: TRBJ2-7; v_gene: TRBV28; CDR3aa: ASSLGRGSTYEQY
j_gene: TRBJ2-2; v_gene: TRBV15; CDR3aa: ATSDLSGSGGELF
j_gene: TRBJ1-5; v_gene: TRBV2; CDR3aa: ASRGFEAQH
j_gene: TRBJ2-6; v_gene: TRBV28; CDR3aa: ASGRQLSGANVLT
j_gene: TRBJ2-7; v_gene: TRBV6-5; CDR3aa: ASSRTLGNEQY
j_gene: TRBJ2-3; v_gene: TRBV9; CDR3aa: ASSILLAGNTDTQY
j_gene: TRBJ2-1; v_gene: TRBV4-3; CDR3aa: ASSQERSGPDEQF
j_gene: TRBJ1-1; v_gene: TRBV6-6; CDR3aa: ASSYSGQGLTEAF
j_gene: TRBJ2-1; v_gene: TRBV7-2; CDR3aa: ASSATRTRPEQF
j_gene: TRBJ2-5; v_gene: TRBV7-2; CDR3aa: ASSSRGWGPQETQY
j_gene: TRBJ2-7; v_gene: TRBV2; CDR3aa: ASSQSYEQY
j_gene: TRBJ2-5; v_gene: TRBV28; CDR3aa: ASRTGAEETQY
j_gene: TRBJ1-5; v_gene: TRBV6-5; CDR3aa: ASRLGQGAAQPQH
j_gene: TRBJ2-4; v_gene: TRBV29-1; CDR3aa: SASGGAKNIQY
j_gene: TRBJ2-7; v_gene: TRBV7-2; CDR3aa: ASSLFGTDSYEQY
j_gene: TRBJ2-5; v_gene: TRBV18; CDR3aa: ASSPLLTSGAETQY
j_gene: TRBJ2-6; v_gene: TRBV7-3; CDR3aa: ASSSTRRSSGANVLT
j_gene: TRBJ1-3; v_gene: TRBV18; CDR3aa: ASSPPTAGNTIY
j_gene: TRBJ2-1; v_gene: TRBV2; CDR3aa: ASSEFWGLVYEQF
j_gene: TRBJ1-1; v_gene: TRBV5-1; CDR3aa: ASSATGRDTEAF
j_gene: TRBJ2-5; v_gene: TRBV27; CDR3aa: ASSQPTGQGKETQY
j_gene: TRBJ2-7; v_gene: TRBV2; CDR3aa: ASSSPRAKGYEQY
j_gene: TRBJ1-2; v_gene: TRBV9; CDR3aa: ASKDRGTSNYGYT
j_gene: TRBJ1-2; v_gene: TRBV28; CDR3aa: ASSLPGQGWDGYT